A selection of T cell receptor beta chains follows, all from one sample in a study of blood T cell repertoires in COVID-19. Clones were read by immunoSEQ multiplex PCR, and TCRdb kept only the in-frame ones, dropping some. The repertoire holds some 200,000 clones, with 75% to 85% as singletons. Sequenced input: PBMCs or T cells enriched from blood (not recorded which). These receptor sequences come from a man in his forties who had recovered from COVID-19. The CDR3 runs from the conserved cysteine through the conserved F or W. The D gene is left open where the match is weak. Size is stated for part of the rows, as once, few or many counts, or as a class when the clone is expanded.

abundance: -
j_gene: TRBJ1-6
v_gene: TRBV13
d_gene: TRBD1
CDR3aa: CASSSGTGINSPLHF
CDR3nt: TGTGCCAGCAGCTCAGGGACAGGGATTAATTCACCCCTCCACTTT

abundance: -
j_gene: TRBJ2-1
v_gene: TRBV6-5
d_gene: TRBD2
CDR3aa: CASSHREGYNEQFF
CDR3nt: TGTGCCAGCAGTCATCGGGAGGGTTACAATGAGCAGTTCTTC

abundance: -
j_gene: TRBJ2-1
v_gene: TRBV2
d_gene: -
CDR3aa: CASSEPGYNEQFF
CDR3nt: TGTGCCAGCAGTGAACCGGGGTACAATGAGCAGTTCTTC

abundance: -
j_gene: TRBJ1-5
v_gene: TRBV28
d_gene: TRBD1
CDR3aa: CASSFTGGSGSNQPQHF
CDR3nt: TGTGCCAGCAGTTTTACAGGGGGCAGCGGGAGCAATCAGCCCCAGCATTTT

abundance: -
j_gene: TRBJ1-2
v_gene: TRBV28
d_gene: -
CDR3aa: CASSPSAGAYGYTF
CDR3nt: TGTGCCAGCTCACCCTCGGCCGGAGCCTATGGCTACACCTTC

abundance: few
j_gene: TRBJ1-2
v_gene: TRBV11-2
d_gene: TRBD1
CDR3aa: CASSLGLYGTGGFGYTF
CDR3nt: TGTGCCAGCAGCTTAGGCCTGTACGGGACAGGGGGCTTTGGCTACACCTTC

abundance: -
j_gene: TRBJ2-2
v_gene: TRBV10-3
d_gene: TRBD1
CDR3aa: CAISDLPTGVGPGELFF
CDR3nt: TGTGCCATCAGTGACCTACCGACAGGGGTCGGCCCTGGGGAGCTGTTTTTT

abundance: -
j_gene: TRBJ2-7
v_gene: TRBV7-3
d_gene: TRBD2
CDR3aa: CASSPQRGYEQYF
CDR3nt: TGTGCCAGCAGCCCCCAGCGGGGCTACGAGCAGTACTTC

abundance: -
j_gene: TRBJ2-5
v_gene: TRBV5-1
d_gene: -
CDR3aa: CASSLGFGILETQYF
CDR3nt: TGCGCCAGCAGCTTGGGGTTCGGGATCTTAGAGACCCAGTACTTC

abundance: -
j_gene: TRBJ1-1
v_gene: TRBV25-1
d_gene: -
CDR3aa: CASSTATEAFF
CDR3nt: TGTGCCAGCAGTACTGCAACTGAAGCTTTCTTT

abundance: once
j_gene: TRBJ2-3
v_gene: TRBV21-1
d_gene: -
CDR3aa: CASGKGAVTDTQYF
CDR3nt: TGTGCCAGCGGCAAAGGGGCAGTGACAGATACGCAGTATTTT

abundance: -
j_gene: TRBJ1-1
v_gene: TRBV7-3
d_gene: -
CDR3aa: CASRDSNTEAFF
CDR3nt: TGTGCCAGCAGGGACAGCAACACTGAAGCTTTCTTT

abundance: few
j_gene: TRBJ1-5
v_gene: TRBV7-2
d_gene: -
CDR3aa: CASSPLRGSNQPQHF
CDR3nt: TGTGCCAGCAGCCCTCTCAGGGGTAGCAATCAGCCCCAGCATTTT

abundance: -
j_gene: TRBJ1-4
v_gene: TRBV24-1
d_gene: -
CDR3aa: CATSGAGPDEKLFF
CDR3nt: TGTGCCACCAGTGGGGCAGGGCCGGATGAAAAACTGTTTTTT

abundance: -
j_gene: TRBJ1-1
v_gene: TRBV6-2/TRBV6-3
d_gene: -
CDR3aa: CASSYGGGTEAFF
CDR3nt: TGTGCCAGCAGTTACGGGGGAGGGACTGAAGCTTTCTTT

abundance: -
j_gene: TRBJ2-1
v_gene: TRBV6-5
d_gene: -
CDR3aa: CASSPQSFNEQFF
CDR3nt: TGTGCCAGCAGCCCACAGAGTTTCAATGAGCAGTTCTTC

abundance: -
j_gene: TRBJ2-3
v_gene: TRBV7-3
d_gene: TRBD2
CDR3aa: CASSNRLAGGLTDTQYF
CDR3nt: TGTGCCAGCAGCAATAGACTAGCGGGAGGCCTCACAGATACGCAGTATTTT

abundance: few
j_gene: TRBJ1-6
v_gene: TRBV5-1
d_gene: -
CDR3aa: CASSLGQLNSPLHF
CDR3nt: TGCGCCAGCAGCTTGGGACAGCTAAATTCACCCCTCCACTTT

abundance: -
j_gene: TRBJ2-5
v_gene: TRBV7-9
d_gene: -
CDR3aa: CASSLDAGFRETQYF
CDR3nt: TGTGCCAGCAGCTTAGACGCAGGGTTTCGGGAGACCCAGTACTTC

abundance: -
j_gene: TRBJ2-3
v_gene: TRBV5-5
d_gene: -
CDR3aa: CASSPSVSTDTQYF
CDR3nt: TGTGCCAGCAGCCCGTCCGTTAGCACAGATACGCAGTATTTT

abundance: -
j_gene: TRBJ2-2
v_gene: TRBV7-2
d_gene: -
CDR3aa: CASSPLYRGTGELFF
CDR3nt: TGTGCCAGCAGCCCTTTATACCGGGGAACGGGGGAGCTGTTTTTT

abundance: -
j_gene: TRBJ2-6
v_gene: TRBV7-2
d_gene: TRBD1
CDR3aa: CASHRDRVFSGANVLTF
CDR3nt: TGTGCCAGCCACCGGGACAGGGTGTTCTCAGGGGCCAACGTCCTGACTTTC

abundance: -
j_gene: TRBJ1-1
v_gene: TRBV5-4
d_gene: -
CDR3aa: CASSPIRADTEAFF
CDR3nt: TGTGCCAGCAGCCCCATCAGGGCTGACACTGAAGCTTTCTTT

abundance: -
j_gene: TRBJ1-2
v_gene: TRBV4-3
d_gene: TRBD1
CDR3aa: CASSQEVGTGLVYGYTF
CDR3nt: TGCGCCAGCAGCCAAGAAGTAGGGACAGGGCTTGTCTATGGCTACACCTTC

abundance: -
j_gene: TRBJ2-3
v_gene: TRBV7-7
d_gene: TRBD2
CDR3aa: CASSFLTRAGAEGDTQYF
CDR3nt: TGTGCTAGCAGCTTCCTCACCCGGGCGGGAGCTGAGGGAGATACGCAGTATTTT

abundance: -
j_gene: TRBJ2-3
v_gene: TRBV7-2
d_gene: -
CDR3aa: CASSLSRADTQYF
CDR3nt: TGTGCCAGCAGCTTAAGTCGGGCAGATACGCAGTATTTT

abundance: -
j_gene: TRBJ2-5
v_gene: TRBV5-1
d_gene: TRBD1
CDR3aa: CASKGTAIQETQYF
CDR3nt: TGCGCCAGCAAGGGGACAGCCATTCAAGAGACCCAGTACTTC

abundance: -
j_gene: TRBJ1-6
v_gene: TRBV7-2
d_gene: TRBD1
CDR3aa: CASSQLQGATGSPLHF
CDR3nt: TGTGCCAGCAGCCAATTACAGGGGGCGACAGGTTCACCCCTCCACTTT

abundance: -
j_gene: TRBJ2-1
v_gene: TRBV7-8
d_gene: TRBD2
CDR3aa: CASSFSGTFPYNEQFF
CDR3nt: TGTGCCAGCAGCTTTAGCGGGACGTTTCCCTACAATGAGCAGTTCTTC

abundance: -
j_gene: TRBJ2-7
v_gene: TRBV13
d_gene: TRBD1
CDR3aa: CASLDRDSSYEQYF
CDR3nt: TGTGCCAGCCTAGACCGGGACAGCTCCTACGAGCAGTACTTC

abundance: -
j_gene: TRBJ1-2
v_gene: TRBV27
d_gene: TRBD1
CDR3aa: CASSSGQGNYGYTF
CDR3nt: TGTGCCAGCAGTTCGGGACAGGGGAACTATGGCTACACCTTC

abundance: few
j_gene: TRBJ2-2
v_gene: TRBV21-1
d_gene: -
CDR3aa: CASSKWGGPTRNTGELFF
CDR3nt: TGTGCCAGCAGCAAGTGGGGGGGCCCCACCAGGAACACCGGGGAGCTGTTTTTT

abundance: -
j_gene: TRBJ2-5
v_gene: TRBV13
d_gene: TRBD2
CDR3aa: CASSSSGSQETQYF
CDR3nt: TGTGCCAGCAGCTCTAGCGGGTCACAAGAGACCCAGTACTTC

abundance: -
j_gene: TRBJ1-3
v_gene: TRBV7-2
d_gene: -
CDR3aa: CASSLRGSGNTIYF
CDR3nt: TGTGCCAGCAGCTTAAGGGGCTCTGGAAACACCATATATTTT

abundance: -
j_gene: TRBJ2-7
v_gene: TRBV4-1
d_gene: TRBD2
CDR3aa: CASSEISGQPLAGTYEQYF
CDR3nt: TGCGCCAGCAGCGAAATTTCGGGACAGCCACTAGCGGGAACCTACGAGCAGTACTTC

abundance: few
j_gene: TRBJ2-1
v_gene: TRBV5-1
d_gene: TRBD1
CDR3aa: CASSLRQGSYNEQFF
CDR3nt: TGCGCCAGCAGCTTGAGACAGGGTAGTTACAATGAGCAGTTCTTC